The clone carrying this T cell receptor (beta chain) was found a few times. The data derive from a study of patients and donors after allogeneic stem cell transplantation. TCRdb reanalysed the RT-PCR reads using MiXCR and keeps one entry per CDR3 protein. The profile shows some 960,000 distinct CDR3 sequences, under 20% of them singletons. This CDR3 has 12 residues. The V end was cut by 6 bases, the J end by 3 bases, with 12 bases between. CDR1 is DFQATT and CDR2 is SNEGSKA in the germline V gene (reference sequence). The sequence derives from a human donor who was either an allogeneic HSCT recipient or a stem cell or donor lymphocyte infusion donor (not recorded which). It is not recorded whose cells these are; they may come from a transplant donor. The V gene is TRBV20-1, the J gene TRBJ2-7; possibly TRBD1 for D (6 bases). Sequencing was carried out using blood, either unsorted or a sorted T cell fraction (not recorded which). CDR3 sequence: CSAPADSYEQYF. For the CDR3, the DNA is TGCAGTGCCCCCGCGGACAGCTACGAGCAGTACTTC.